This TCR beta chain was found in a study of cytomegalovirus exposure and HLA in healthy donors (dated 2017 in TCRdb). About the investigation overall: A later analysis indicated that the 110 or so validation repertoires were generated on the platform also employed for the 650 to 850 repertoires of the first cohort. The aim of the study was to test whether cataloging public T cell receptors could identify signatures of past pathogen exposure. Besides the first cohort of 500 to 700 subjects, a separate validation cohort made up of 120 different subjects was used. The study combined high-throughput TCR immunosequencing, statistical association of individual TCRs with disease status, and machine learning to predict cytomegalovirus infection status. General findings and caveats noted by the study authors: The classifier was reported to diagnose cytomegalovirus status with high specificity and sensitivity in both the original cohort and the validation cohort. A later analysis lacked HLA typing for the validation cohort, so it scored co-occurrence in that cohort across all 110 or so repertoires. In vitro tests confirmed that a few of the cytomegalovirus-associated TCR beta chains recognize cytomegalovirus antigens. A total of about 150 TCR beta chains were listed by the study as associated with cytomegalovirus. Across donors, most TCR sequences were observed very rarely, whereas some public TCRs were present in many individuals. Of the cluster scores, roughly 95% were above 0 in a later analysis, which found that TCRs clustered in the first cohort also tended to co-occur in the 95 to 150 validation repertoires. It was suggested by the authors that the approach could potentially be generalized to other disease states and immunological phenotypes.

Separate from the approximately 690-subject first cohort, the validation cohort of 120 subjects was the group to which the donors belonged. CDR1 and CDR2 were assigned from the germline V gene as SGHDT and YYEEEE. Relative to germline, V is 4 bases shorter and J is 5 bases shorter, with 14 bases between their ends. The CDR3 goes from the cysteine to the phenylalanine over 14 residues. Left in the record is the CDR3 DNA by itself, 42 bases read in frame from the first base. The library was generated by the immunoSEQ multiplex PCR assay. The authors processed their data as follows. To diagnose cytomegalovirus status from the catalog of TCR beta chain sequences, a statistical classification framework was built. The table was pulled from immuneACCESS by TCRdb, which kept in-frame rearrangements only. Such tables lose some clones; where checked, under half of the loss comes from unresolved V genes, and the rest has no known cause. The D gene and trimming were derived from the DNA, and the V and J assignments and clone size from that table. This sample has about 130,000 clones in its table, and nearly 90% of those were observed once. The ten largest clonotypes hold 9% to 9.5% of the sample.

With regard to this clone: Its antigen is still unknown. There are no base qualities to consult, and no much larger clone falls within one base.

This clonotype was sampled from a woman aged 18-35 years in good health and CMV-seropositive. Recombination linked TRBV5-6 to TRBJ2-3, with TRBD2 tentatively as D gene (6 bases match). Material for sequencing was PBMCs. The CDR3 region: CASSRLVVLDTQYF. The nucleotides are TGTGCCAGCAGCCGACTAGTAGTTTTAGATACGCAGTATTTT.